This TCR beta chain comes out of a study of cytomegalovirus exposure and HLA in healthy donors. Whole-study findings and limits: Most sequenced TCRs were rare (though some public TCRs occurred in many donors). A link between a missense DCLRE1C variant and TCR beta V- and J-gene trimming emerged from a later analysis. Data from an earlier analysis indicated that most TCR beta V segments were productive either about 90% or about 30% of the time.

V shed 4 bases and J shed 5 bases, with 13 bases lying between them. Germline CDR1 is SGHTA and CDR2 is FQGTGA. This CDR3 is 14 amino acids long. In this sample, this clone turned up a few times. Its target is unknown. The PCR employed 60 Vbeta primers together with 13 Jbeta primers. Using immunoSEQ multiplex PCR, the repertoire was profiled, and TCRdb retains in-frame clones only, with some absent. The table lists some 150,000 clones, about 79% of them singletons, with less than 3% in the top ten. This receptor was obtained from a male donor in good health and CMV-seronegative. The chain employs TRBV7-3 and TRBJ2-3; tentatively, D is TRBD1 (5 bases). Sequencing was performed on PBMCs. CDR3 in DNA: TGTGCCAGCAGCTCCAGGGTTATCGGAGATACGCAGTATTTT. Translation gives CASSSRVIGDTQYF.